The 27 T cell receptor beta chains given below trace back to one sample, sequenced in a study of blood T cell repertoires in COVID-19. Sequenced by immunoSEQ multiplex PCR; TCRdb stores in-frame clones only, minus some. In the table there are tens of thousands of clones, more than 75% of which are singletons. The material sequenced was peripheral blood. These receptor sequences come from a man in his 70s with acute or convalescent COVID-19.

This sequence joins TRBV4-1 and TRBJ1-5, with a weak D call TRBD1 (5 bases). Germline CDR1 and CDR2: MGHRA and YSYEKL. V lost 0 bases and J lost 5, with 8 bases in between. CDR3 length: 14 amino acids. The CDR3: CASSQETDHQPQHF. The DNA of the CDR3 is TGCGCCAGCAGCCAAGAGACAGACCATCAGCCCCAGCATTTT.

This rearrangement joins TRBV18 to TRBJ1-2, with D maybe TRBD1 (6 bases). Trimming cost V 2 bases and J 0 bases, with 19 bases left between them. CDR1 is KGHSH, CDR2 LQKENI, per germline. The CDR3 runs to 18 residues. This CDR3 reads CASSPKGDTRFTNYGYTF. The CDR3 DNA is TGTGCCAGCTCACCAAAGGGGGACACTCGGTTCACTAACTATGGCTACACCTTC.

This clone appeared a few times. The rearrangement links TRBV2 to TRBJ2-1; 12 bases are shared with TRBD1. Germline CDR1 SNHLY, CDR2 FYNNEI. V lost 7 bases, J lost 10 bases, and 8 bases stayed unmatched. The CDR3 spans 14 residues. The CDR3 sequence is CASKRDRGLDEQFF. CDR3 nucleotides: TGTGCCAGCAAACGGGACAGGGGGCTGGACGAGCAGTTCTTC.

This clone occurred a few times. The chain recombines TRBV5-5 with TRBJ1-2, with a possible D match to TRBD1 (6 bases). The CDR3 runs 14 residues. Germline assignment: CDR1 SGHKS and CDR2 YYEKEE (reference sequence). Trimming took 3 bases from V and 8 from J, leaving 17 bases between them. CDR3 sequence: CASSSGAVSRGYTF. DNA of the CDR3: TGTGCCAGCAGCTCAGGGGCAGTCAGTCGGGGCTACACCTTC. Based on the CDR3 plus reference TRBV5-5 and TRBJ1-2, the full variable domain is DAGVTQSPTHLIKTRGQQVTLRCSPISGHKSVSWYQQVLGQGPQFIFQYYEKEERGRGNFPDRFSARQFPNYSSELNVNALLLGDSALYLCASSSGAVSRGYTFGSGTRLTVV.

As to this clone: Other DNA sequences in the same sample also yield this CDR3. V gene TRBV7-2 combines with J gene TRBJ2-3; tentatively, D is TRBD2 (5 bases). The CDR3 loop spans 14 amino acids. V was pared by 0 bases and J by 3 bases, with 7 bases between. The germline CDR1 and CDR2 sequences are SGHTA and FQGNSA. The CDR3 here is CASSLALGTDTQYF. The CDR3 bases are TGTGCCAGCAGCTTAGCACTAGGAACAGATACGCAGTATTTT.

The V gene is TRBV19, the J gene TRBJ1-6; D might be TRBD1 (6 bases). From germline, CDR1 is LNHDA and CDR2 SQIVND (reference sequence). This CDR3 has 16 amino acids. V lost 6 bases to trimming and J lost 6 bases, with 18 bases between them. CDR3 DNA: TGTGCCAGTAGAGGGGCAGGACAGAACTTTAATTCACCCCTCCACTTT. This codes for CASRGAGQNFNSPLHF.

In its sample, this clone was seen a few times. V gene TRBV7-8 combines with J gene TRBJ1-1; 8 bases are a match to TRBD1. The junction had 8 bases not matched to a gene; V was cut back by 0 bases and J by 8 bases. The CDR3 runs to 15 residues. Germline CDR1 and CDR2: SGHVS and FQNEAQ. The CDR3 sequence: CASSLAGTGYAEAFF. CDR3 sequence (DNA): TGTGCCAGCAGCTTAGCCGGGACAGGCTACGCCGAAGCTTTCTTT.

The chain joins TRBV6-5 to TRBJ1-1; D unclear. V was shortened by 6 bases and J by 0 bases, with 11 bases between the two germline ends. Germline V gives CDR1 MNHEY, CDR2 SVGAGI. The CDR3 runs 14 residues. CDR3 DNA: TGTGCCAGCAGGGATGGAGCCATGAACACTGAAGCTTTCTTT. Its translation: CASRDGAMNTEAFF.

This chain links TRBV9 with TRBJ1-2; D is undetermined. V dropped 5 bases and J dropped 3 bases, with 20 bases sitting between them. Germline loops: CDR1 SGDLS, CDR2 YYNGEE. This CDR3 region has 16 residues. The CDR3 region is CASRGPSEGGYYGYTF. In DNA, the CDR3 is TGTGCCAGCAGGGGTCCTAGCGAGGGAGGGTACTATGGCTACACCTTC. The variable domain in full, completed from reference TRBV9 and TRBJ1-2, reads DSGVTQTPKHLITATGQRVTLRCSPRSGDLSVYWYQQSLDQGLQFLIQYYNGEERAKGNILERFSAQQFPDLHSELNLSSLELGDSALYFCASRGPSEGGYYGYTFGSGTRLTVV.

The chain has TRBV15 and TRBJ2-4; 7 bases agree with TRBD1. The CDR3 has 14 amino acids. Germline assignment: CDR1 LNHNV and CDR2 YYDKDF (reference sequence). V lost 8 bases and J lost 0; bases outside the gene matches: 4. The CDR3 loop is CATSQGVAKNIQYF. The DNA for the CDR3 is TGTGCCACCTCCCAGGGGGTAGCCAAAAACATTCAGTACTTC.

This clone was seen a few times. The chain couples TRBV7-3 to TRBJ2-1; 10 bases are shared with TRBD1. The V gene end was trimmed by 5 bases and the J gene end by 5 bases; junction bases not matched to a gene: 12. Per the germline V gene, CDR1 is SGHTA and CDR2 is FQGTGA. The CDR3 consists of 17 residues. The CDR3 sequence: CASSDSDRGGPHNEQFF. The CDR3 DNA reads as TGTGCCAGCAGCGACTCGGACAGGGGGGGCCCGCACAATGAGCAGTTCTTC.

The sample holds one count of this clone. The chain combines TRBV6-5 with TRBJ1-1, with 8 bases lining up with TRBD1. From germline, CDR1 is MNHEY and CDR2 SVGAGI. With V trimmed by 6 bases and J by 1 base, 7 bases remained unmatched. CDR3 size: 15 residues. The CDR3 loop reads CASRLGGQANTEAFF. The CDR3 DNA sequence: TGTGCCAGCAGGTTAGGGGGACAGGCGAACACTGAAGCTTTCTTT.

This clone is classed as medium-sized (0.01 to 0.1%). The V and J genes are TRBV9 and TRBJ2-7, with 10 bases fitting TRBD2. The germline gives CDR1 SGDLS, CDR2 YYNGEE. Germline trimming cut 0 bases from V and 6 bases from J; bases unmatched to any gene: 15. This CDR3 has 18 amino acids. The CDR3 DNA reads as TGTGCCAGCAGCGTAGAAGAGGGTAGGCTAGCGGGAGCATCCGAGCAGTACTTC. As protein: CASSVEEGRLAGASEQYF.

The DNA for the CDR3 is TGTGCCACCAGTGATAACACATTAGCGGGGGGACCAAAGGGTCCTGAGCAGTTCTTC. Protein: CATSDNTLAGGPKGPEQFF. The rearrangement joins TRBV24-1 to TRBJ2-1, with 10 bases aligning to TRBD2. Germline V gene sequence: CDR1 KGHDR, CDR2 SFDVKD. This CDR3 is 19 amino acids long. Trimming took 3 bases from V and 9 from J; bases not matched to a gene: 19.

V and J are TRBV9 and TRBJ1-2; D gene uncertain. CDR3 length: 15 amino acids. Germline CDR1 reads SGDLS; CDR2 reads YYNGEE. V was pared by 3 bases and J by 2 bases, with 14 bases between. The CDR3 DNA reads as TGTGCCAGCAGCGCTGGTGGAGCCGTAAACTATGGCTACACCTTC. Translating it yields CASSAGGAVNYGYTF. Combining the CDR3 with reference TRBV9 and TRBJ1-2 gives the whole variable domain DSGVTQTPKHLITATGQRVTLRCSPRSGDLSVYWYQQSLDQGLQFLIQYYNGEERAKGNILERFSAQQFPDLHSELNLSSLELGDSALYFCASSAGGAVNYGYTFGSGTRLTVV.

Details on this clone: The sample has other DNA sequences that encode this CDR3 too. The rearrangement uses TRBV9 and TRBJ1-4; possible D gene TRBD1, 5 bases. The CDR3 has 14 residues. CDR1 SGDLS and CDR2 YYNGEE come from the germline V gene. V dropped 2 bases and J dropped 3 bases, with 8 bases sitting between them. As DNA, the CDR3 is TGTGCCAGCAGCGTCGGGGGGGCTAATGAAAAACTGTTTTTT. As protein: CASSVGGANEKLFF.

The chain's CDR3 is CASSGTGSPLIYEQYF. Written as DNA, the CDR3 is TGTGCCAGCAGTGGGACAGGGTCCCCTCTCATATACGAGCAGTACTTC. The rearrangement joins TRBV28 to TRBJ2-7; 9 bases match TRBD1. Germline V gives CDR1 MDHEN, CDR2 SYDVKM. The V gene end was trimmed by 5 bases and the J gene end by 4 bases; junction bases not matched to a gene: 12. The CDR3 loop spans 16 amino acids. Full variable domain (outside the CDR3, taken from reference TRBV28 and TRBJ2-7): DVKVTQSSRYLVKRTGEKVFLECVQDMDHENMFWYRQDPGLGLRLIYFSYDVKMKEKGDIPEGYSVSREKKERFSLILESASTNQTSMYLCASSGTGSPLIYEQYFGPGTRLTVT.

The genes are TRBV14 and TRBJ1-6; no reliable D call. The V and J ends lost 2 bases and 7 bases respectively, with 3 bases between them. There are 12 residues in the CDR3. Germline assignment: CDR1 SGHDN and CDR2 FVKESK. CDR3 in amino acids: CASSQLNSPLHF. The DNA of the CDR3 is TGTGCCAGCAGCCAATTAAATTCACCCCTCCACTTT.

This clone was observed a single time. The V gene is TRBV14, the J gene TRBJ2-3; 7 positions agree with TRBD1. This CDR3 region has 15 residues. V lost 4 bases, J lost 1 base, and 5 bases stayed unmatched. From germline, CDR1 is SGHDN and CDR2 FVKESK. CDR3 in DNA: TGTGCCAGCAGCCTGAGGGGGCCTCGCACAGATACGCAGTATTTT. Residues: CASSLRGPRTDTQYF.

The CDR3 DNA reads TGTGCCAGCAGTGAAGCGGGGGCCGGTGCAGATACGCAGTATTTT. It specifies CASSEAGAGADTQYF. The V call is TRBV2, the J call TRBJ2-3, with D perhaps TRBD1 (6 bases). The germline V gene encodes CDR1 SNHLY and CDR2 FYNNEI. CDR3 length: 15 residues. The V gene lost 0 bases and the J gene lost 4 bases, with 11 bases spanning the gap.

The rearrangement uses TRBV6-6 and TRBJ1-2, with no clear D. From germline, CDR1 is MNHNY and CDR2 SVGAGI (reference sequence). The V end was cut by 6 bases, the J end by 1 base, with 9 bases between. The length of the CDR3 is 13 residues. CDR3 bases: TGTGCCAGCAGGAGAGGAGATAACTATGGCTACACCTTC. Translating gives CASRRGDNYGYTF.

The rearrangement links TRBV7-8 to TRBJ2-3; no clear D. The V gene lost 5 bases and the J gene lost 2 bases, with 11 bases spanning the gap. The CDR3 is 14 residues long. CDR1 is SGHVS, CDR2 FQNEAQ, per germline. CDR3 sequence (DNA): TGTGCCAGCAGCGAACGAGTACCCACAGATACGCAGTATTTT. Its translation: CASSERVPTDTQYF.

V and J are TRBV11-3 and TRBJ2-1, with 7 nucleotides matching TRBD2. The CDR3 runs to 16 residues. The J segment lost 7 bases and the V segment lost 1 base, leaving 10 bases of the junction unmatched. Per germline, CDR1 SGHNT and CDR2 YENEEA. DNA of the CDR3: TGTGCCAGCAGCTTAGGGGGAGGCGGGGGTGATAATGAGCAGTTCTTC. Translation: CASSLGGGGGDNEQFF.

The CDR3 nucleotides read TGTGCCAGCAGCTCTTACGGGACAGAGGGTGGATCACCCCTCCACTTT. Encoded protein: CASSSYGTEGGSPLHF. The chain is built from TRBV9 and TRBJ1-6; 7 bases fit TRBD1. The CDR3 loop spans 16 amino acids. J lost 10 bases, V lost 4 bases, and 14 bases had no gene match. The germline CDR1 and CDR2 sequences are SGDLS and YYNGEE. Combining the CDR3 with reference TRBV9 and TRBJ1-6 gives the whole variable domain DSGVTQTPKHLITATGQRVTLRCSPRSGDLSVYWYQQSLDQGLQFLIQYYNGEERAKGNILERFSAQQFPDLHSELNLSSLELGDSALYFCASSSYGTEGGSPLHFGNGTRLTVT.

The chain uses TRBV5-1 and TRBJ2-1; TRBD2 is a possible D gene (5 bases). The V gene lost 5 bases and the J gene lost 5 bases, with 8 bases spanning the gap. The germline V gene encodes CDR1 SGHRS and CDR2 YFSETQ. This CDR3 contains 12 residues. Here the CDR3 DNA reads TGCGCCAGCAGTGGACTCCACAATGAGCAGTTCTTC. As protein: CASSGLHNEQFF.

The chain recombines TRBV5-1 with TRBJ1-2; the D is unclear. This CDR3 is 15 amino acids long. V was pared by 2 bases and J by 2 bases, with 13 bases between. The germline V gene has CDR1 SGHRS and CDR2 YFSETQ. DNA of the CDR3: TGCGCCAGCAGCTTCGGAGCCACCTCAAACTATGGCTACACCTTC. Protein sequence: CASSFGATSNYGYTF.

The rearrangement uses TRBV7-2 and TRBJ2-5; D gene uncertain. Germline-derived CDR1 and CDR2 are SGHTA and FQGNSA. The V gene lost 3 bases and the J gene lost 3 bases, with 2 bases spanning the gap. The CDR3 contains 11 residues. The CDR3 spells CASSFKETQYF. In DNA form, the CDR3 reads TGTGCCAGCAGCTTCAAAGAGACCCAGTACTTC.